These T cell receptor beta chains were read from a single sample in a study of blood T cell repertoires in COVID-19. Produced via immunoSEQ multiplex PCR; TCRdb's table is partial and in-frame only. The top ten clones hold 4% to 5.5% of a sample with approximately 450,000 clones, around 89% of them seen once. Material for sequencing was peripheral blood. Receptor source: a woman younger than 45 with acute or convalescent COVID-19. Each CDR3 is given with its conserved first and last residue. A D gene is named only where the DNA matches it firmly. Expanded clones get a size class; other rows say once, few or many, or leave the size out.

D gene,clone size,J gene,V gene,CDR3 DNA,CDR3 protein
TRBD1,-,TRBJ2-1,TRBV5-8,TGTGCCAGCAGCGGGGGAACCGGACAGGGAAGGATGGGTGAGCAGTTCTTC,CASSGGTGQGRMGEQFF
TRBD1,-,TRBJ2-2,TRBV7-3,TGTGCCAGCAGCCAAGACACAGGGGGAGGCACCGGGGAGCTGTTTTTT,CASSQDTGGGTGELFF
TRBD1,once,TRBJ1-1,TRBV29-1,TGCAGCGTTGTTCCTTTTCCGGGACAGGGGAGGAACACTGAAGCTTTCTTT,CSVVPFPGQGRNTEAFF
-,-,TRBJ1-2,TRBV18,TGTGCCAGCTCACCACTTGGAGTCGGGTCTCATGGCTACACCTTC,CASSPLGVGSHGYTF
TRBD1,-,TRBJ2-3,TRBV28,TGTGCCAGCAGTCGTACAGGGGGCACAGATACGCAGTATTTT,CASSRTGGTDTQYF
-,-,TRBJ2-4,TRBV6-2/TRBV6-3,TGTGCCAGCAGTTACGCGGGTCTGAGTGCCAAAAACATTCAGTACTTC,CASSYAGLSAKNIQYF
TRBD1,-,TRBJ2-7,TRBV11-2,TGTGCCAGCAGCTTAGCGGGACAGGCCTACGAGCAGTACTTC,CASSLAGQAYEQYF
TRBD1,-,TRBJ2-2,TRBV7-2,TGTGCCAGCAGCTCCCAGGGGACAGGGGGCATCGGGGAGCTGTTTTTT,CASSSQGTGGIGELFF
TRBD2,-,TRBJ2-3,TRBV5-1,TGCGCCAGCAGCTTGTGGACTAGCAGCACAGATACGCAGTATTTT,CASSLWTSSTDTQYF
TRBD2,-,TRBJ2-7,TRBV5-5,TGTGCCAGCAGCCCGGGGGGGGCGGATTACTACGAGCAGTACTTC,CASSPGGADYYEQYF
-,-,TRBJ1-3,TRBV5-6,TGTGCCAGCAGCTTGAGTCAGGGTTACTCTGGAAACACCATATATTTT,CASSLSQGYSGNTIYF
TRBD1,-,TRBJ1-2,TRBV19,TGTGCCAGTAGTTGGACAGGCCAAGCCTATGGCTACACCTTC,CASSWTGQAYGYTF
-,-,TRBJ1-1,TRBV6-5,TGTGCCAGTACATCGACAGTGGGTAACGGTGAAGCTTTCTTT,CASTSTVGNGEAFF
TRBD1,once,TRBJ1-3,TRBV6-5,TGTGCCAGCAGCTCCGGGACAGACTCTGGAAACACCATATATTTT,CASSSGTDSGNTIYF
-,-,TRBJ1-4,TRBV15,TGTGCCACCAGCGCGGGACTCCCTAATGAAAAACTGTTTTTT,CATSAGLPNEKLFF
-,-,TRBJ2-5,TRBV5-4,TGTGCCAGCAGCGGCGGGGGACACCTACCACAAGAGACCCAGTACTTC,CASSGGGHLPQETQYF
TRBD1,-,TRBJ1-1,TRBV6-5,TGTGCCAGCAGAAGGGACAGGGAAGCTTTCTTT,CASRRDREAFF
-,once,TRBJ2-3,TRBV6-5,TGTGCCAGCAGTTACTCAGCCGCCGATACGCAGTATTTT,CASSYSAADTQYF
TRBD1,-,TRBJ2-5,TRBV11-2,TGTGCCAGCAGCGCCCACAGGGGCGAGACCCAGTACTTC,CASSAHRGETQYF
-,-,TRBJ2-1,TRBV19,TGTGCCAGTAGTAACCAGGGTCTAGAGCAGTTCTTC,CASSNQGLEQFF
-,-,TRBJ2-1,TRBV15,TGTGCCACCAGCACCAGAGACAACGAGCAGTTCTTC,CATSTRDNEQFF
-,-,TRBJ2-2,TRBV27,TGTGCCAGCAGTCCAAGGGCAGGGGCAGGGACCGGGGAGCTGTTTTTT,CASSPRAGAGTGELFF
TRBD1,-,TRBJ2-7,TRBV5-1,TGCGCCAGCAGCCTTTGGACAGGGGGCCACTCCTACGAGCAGTACTTC,CASSLWTGGHSYEQYF
-,-,TRBJ2-6,TRBV9,TGTGCCAGCAGCGTAGTAAAATCATATGCGATGTGTGGGGCCAACGTCCTGACTTTC,CASSVVKSYAMCGANVLTF
-,once,TRBJ1-6,TRBV5-1,TGCGCCAGCAGCTTACCGTTGAGCGGTTCACCCCTCCACTTT,CASSLPLSGSPLHF
TRBD1,-,TRBJ1-1,TRBV6-6,TGTGCCAGCACTCTGACAGGGCGAGGCACTGAAGCTTTCTTT,CASTLTGRGTEAFF
-,-,TRBJ2-2,TRBV6-5,TGTGCCAGCAGTCCGATGGAGGTTCGATCCGGGGAGCTGTTTTTT,CASSPMEVRSGELFF
-,few,TRBJ2-7,TRBV19,TGTGCCAGTAGTAGGGGGCGCTACGAGCAGTACTTC,CASSRGRYEQYF
TRBD1,-,TRBJ2-7,TRBV5-8,TGTGCCAGCGGAATAAACAGGGGCGAGCAGTACTTC,CASGINRGEQYF
-,-,TRBJ1-1,TRBV6-5,TGTGCCAGCAGTTACTCTTCGGGTCTGATGAACACTGAAGCTTTCTTT,CASSYSSGLMNTEAFF
-,-,TRBJ2-1,TRBV28,TGTGCCAGCAGTGACACCGGGACACGGCAGGAGCAGTTCTTC,CASSDTGTRQEQFF
-,-,TRBJ1-5,TRBV30,TGTGCCTGGAGTGAAGACAGGTTGAGCAATCAGCCCCAGCATTTT,CAWSEDRLSNQPQHF
TRBD1,-,TRBJ2-7,TRBV9,TGTGCCAGCAGCGCAGGACAGGAGCACTACGAGCAGTACTTC,CASSAGQEHYEQYF
TRBD1,few,TRBJ1-6,TRBV10-3,TGTGCCATCAGTGAGAGCAGGGGGCATAATTCACCCCTCCACTTT,CAISESRGHNSPLHF
-,-,TRBJ2-3,TRBV9,TGTGCCAGCAGCGTAGAGGGGACACTGTTCGGAGATACGCAGTATTTT,CASSVEGTLFGDTQYF
-,-,TRBJ1-6,TRBV28,TGTGCCAGCAGTTTGGGGAGCTCCTATAATTCACCCCTCCACTTT,CASSLGSSYNSPLHF